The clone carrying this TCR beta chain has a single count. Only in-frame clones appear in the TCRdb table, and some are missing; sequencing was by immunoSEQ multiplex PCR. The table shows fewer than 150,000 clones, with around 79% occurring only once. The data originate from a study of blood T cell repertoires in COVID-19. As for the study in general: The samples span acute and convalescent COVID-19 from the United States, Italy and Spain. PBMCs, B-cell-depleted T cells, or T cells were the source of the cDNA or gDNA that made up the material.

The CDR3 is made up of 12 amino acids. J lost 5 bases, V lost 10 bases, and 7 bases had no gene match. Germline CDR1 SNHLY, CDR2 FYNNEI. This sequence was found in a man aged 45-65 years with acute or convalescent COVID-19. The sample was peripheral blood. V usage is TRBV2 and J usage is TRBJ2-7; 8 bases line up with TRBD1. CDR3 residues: CATSEQGDEQYF. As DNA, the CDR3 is TGTGCCACATCAGAACAGGGGGACGAGCAGTACTTC. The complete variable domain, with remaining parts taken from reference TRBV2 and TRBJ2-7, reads EPEVTQTPSHQVTQMGQEVILRCVPISNHLYFYWYRQILGQKVEFLVSFYNNEISEKSEIFDDQFSVERPDGSNFTLKIRSTKLEDSAMYFCATSEQGDEQYFGPGTRLTVT.